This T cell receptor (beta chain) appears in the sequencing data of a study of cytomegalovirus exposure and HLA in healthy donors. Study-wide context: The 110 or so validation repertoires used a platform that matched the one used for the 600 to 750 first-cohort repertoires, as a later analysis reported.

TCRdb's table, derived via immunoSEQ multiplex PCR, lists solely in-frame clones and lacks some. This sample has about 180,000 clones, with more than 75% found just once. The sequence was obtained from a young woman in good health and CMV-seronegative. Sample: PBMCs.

CDR3 loop: CASSPGRGIGESSYNEQFF. Here the CDR3 DNA reads TGTGCCAGCAGCCCCGGGCGGGGTATCGGGGAAAGCTCCTACAATGAGCAGTTCTTC. The chain joins TRBV7-9 to TRBJ2-1, with D possibly matching TRBD2 (6 bases). The CDR3 spans 19 residues. V lost 5 bases and J 0 bases, leaving 23 bases between the germline ends. Germline V gene lookup returns CDR1 SEHNR and CDR2 FQNEAQ (reference sequence).